The source of this T cell receptor (beta chain) is a study of T cell repertoires in cytomegalovirus infection. About the study: Public signatures in TCR beta pointed to CMV infection and matching HLA type.

V was clipped by 1 base and J by 1 base, with 14 bases between them. This CDR3 is 17 amino acids long. Germline V gene lookup returns CDR1 SGHVS and CDR2 FQNEAQ. Many counts were recorded for this clonotype. Its antigen is not known. From the reads, TCRdb called clonotypes with MiXCR, one entry per CDR3 protein. The sample lists more than 45,000 distinct CDR3 sequences, about 33% occurring once. Sequenced input: PBMCs, sequenced either directly or after in vitro stimulation (not recorded which). The sequence was obtained from a human donor in good health (CMV status not recorded). Some clones in this sample may be carry-over from other donors' samples. The rearrangement links TRBV7-8 to TRBJ2-1; D unclear. The CDR3 loop reads CASSLGYKGASYNEQFF. The CDR3 region has the DNA TGTGCCAGCAGCTTAGGATATAAGGGTGCATCCTACAATGAGCAGTTCTTC.